This T cell receptor (beta chain) originates from a study of blood T cell repertoires in COVID-19. About the study: Researchers got acute and convalescent COVID-19 samples from the United States, Italy and Spain. Sources were T cells, B-cell-depleted T cells, or PBMCs; the material itself was cDNA or gDNA.

V shed 6 bases and J 11 bases; nucleotides not matched to a gene: 2. This CDR3 has 13 amino acids. How the authors handled the data: By means of reference gene primer amplification, nucleated cell counts were estimated. Sequencing used immunoSEQ multiplex PCR; TCRdb keeps in-frame clones, though not all of them. The DNA was the basis for D and trimming; V, J and clone size are from that table. The profile shows 45,000 or so clones, 70% to 90% of them singletons. The chain is built from TRBV12-3 or TRBV12-4 and TRBJ2-1; 15 positions match TRBD2. Input material: peripheral blood. The receptor was isolated from a man older than 75 with acute or convalescent COVID-19. The CDR3, as DNA: TGTGCCAGCAGCGGGACTAGCGGGGGGCAGCAGTTCTTC. Protein product: CASSGTSGGQQFF.